Below, one T cell receptor (beta chain) is given with its context. The specificity of this receptor is unknown. At one end, the junction sequence differs from germline, possibly due to a read error. This specimen comes from a study of tumor-infiltrating lymphocytes in primary liver carcinoma (dated by TCRdb to the late 2010s). Background on the whole study: Surgical resection was performed in China between 2015 and March 2016 on about 5 patients with histopathologically diagnosed primary liver carcinoma. The five patients, three men and two women aged 30 to 69 years, had hepatocellular carcinoma (four) or combined HCC and intrahepatic cholangiocarcinoma (one). The five patients had tumors of stage T1-T3 N0M0, with maximum diameters ranging from roughly 4.2 to 10 cm. Samples yielded roughly 3.5 to 8 million productive TCRbeta reads; read depth did not differ significantly between tissue types. Across five regions of each liver tumor, along with adjacent normal tissue and blood, the study brought together TCRbeta repertoire sequencing, expression microarrays and whole-exome sequencing. A total of 35 or so specimens from 5 patients underwent TCRbeta repertoire sequencing, comprising some 25 tumor regions, 5 adjacent noncancerous liver tissues and 5 peripheral blood samples. Repertoires from technical replicates were highly reproducible, with mean shared-clone rates about 0.9 and correlation coefficients above 0.98.

Broad study findings and their caveats: Comparison of CD4+ and CD8+ T cell repertoires was precluded by the use of bulk unsorted samples. Only five patients were included in the study, and the authors note that the findings should be validated in a larger study. The top 250 clones accounted for a significantly greater share of the repertoire in tumors than in blood (p = 0.039). Pairs of tumor regions showed greater repertoire overlap (mean about 35%) than tumor-adjacent pairs (roughly 17%) or tumor-blood pairs (around 15%), which is consistent with antigen-driven expansion. Because sequencing covered only the TCR beta chain and unpaired alpha chains were not captured, true repertoire diversity is likely underestimated.

Using a constant-region primer and ProtoScript II reverse transcriptase, TCRbeta-specific cDNA was reverse-transcribed from around 500 ng total RNA. The TCRbeta libraries were prepared through three rounds of nested multiplex PCR following a slightly modified ARM-PCR procedure. Multiplex TRBV1-TRBV30 forward primers and a Cbeta reverse primer were used in the first two PCR rounds, each of which was run for around 10 cycles. Sample barcodes and Illumina adapters were added in a final 25-cycle PCR using Deep VentR polymerase. Before sequencing, amplicons of 200-500 bp were gel-purified using a QIAquick gel extraction kit. An Illumina HiSeq 2500 was used to sequence the TCRbeta amplicons, generating 250-bp paired-end reads. The authors' analysis ran thus. Quality trimming of reads was performed with Trimmomatic v0.33, and paired reads were merged with FLASH v1.2.11 so that full CDR3 sequences could be recovered. V, D and J germline segments were assigned to the rearranged TCRbeta sequences by MiGEC v1.2.1b. Clonotype statistics and Shannon-Wiener diversity indices were calculated with VDJtools v1.0.0. Except for diversity analysis, only each sample's 250 most abundant clonotypes were used in subsequent analyses to reduce sampling bias. The public sequencing data were trimmed at Q25 with fastp and processed into clonotypes with MiXCR by TCRdb, which kept only in-frame beta chains. All rows with the same CDR3 protein become a single entry with the most common DNA and genes. None of the V and J calls come from the authors' own analysis; TCRdb made them. A total of around 170,000 distinct CDR3 sequences appear in this sample, 60% of them only once. Approximately 65% of the sample belongs to the ten largest clones.

CDR1 and CDR2 are drawn from the germline V gene: MNHNS, SASEGT. CDR3 length: 13 amino acids, cysteine to phenylalanine. Only CDR3 DNA is held: 39 bases, read in frame from base 1. Blood RNA was extracted from unsorted whole blood using TRIzol reagent, and germline DNA was obtained with the DNeasy Blood & Tissue kit. Patients had chronic HBV infection and were treatment-naive at sampling. Before surgery, about 4 milliliters of peripheral blood were collected into K2EDTA tubes. This receptor was identified in a man in his forties with primary liver carcinoma and hepatitis B virus infection. The chain links TRBV6-1 with TRBJ2-7; there is no confident call for the D gene. The sample was peripheral blood. The CDR3 region has the sequence CASSELGSYEQYF. Here is the DNA: TGTGCCAGCAGTGAGCTGGGGTCCTACGAGCAGTATTTC.